The present TCR delta chain was sequenced within a study of gammadelta T cells in human blood (dated by TCRdb to the early 2020s). The paper's findings and limits, for the study overall: The study reported that microbial exposure appeared to drive polyclonal expansion of innate gamma-delta T cells immediately after birth.

This clone is deemed large (0.1 to 1%). Its antigen target is currently unknown. No base qualities exist here, and no much larger clone lies one base off it. The library was built by means of RT-PCR. Sequenced using an Illumina MiSeq. For TCRdb, the public reads were processed anew by CATT, and duplicate DNA sequences were folded into one row. The sample includes roughly 690 delta-chain clones, with approximately 14% observed a single time. The top ten clonotypes cover approximately 23% of the sample. Germline trimming amounts to 5 bases on V and 0 bases on J, with 32 as the count of junction bases outside the gene matches. CDR1 is given as TSWWSYY and CDR2 as QGS, both from the germline V gene. Taken from cysteine to phenylalanine, the CDR3 has 25 residues. The kept DNA is CDR3 alone, 75 bases in frame from the first base.

The sequence came from a human donor. Here the chain combines TRDV1 and TRDJ1, and TRDD3 matches 11 of the central bases. Source material: non-Vgamma9Vdelta2 gamma-delta T cells from adult blood. The DNA sequence follows: TGTGCTCTTGGGAACCGTTATCCTACCTTCGTACTGGGGGATAACGGACGAAGGTACACCGATAAACTCATCTTT. This is translated as CALGNRYPTFVLGDNGRRYTDKLIF.